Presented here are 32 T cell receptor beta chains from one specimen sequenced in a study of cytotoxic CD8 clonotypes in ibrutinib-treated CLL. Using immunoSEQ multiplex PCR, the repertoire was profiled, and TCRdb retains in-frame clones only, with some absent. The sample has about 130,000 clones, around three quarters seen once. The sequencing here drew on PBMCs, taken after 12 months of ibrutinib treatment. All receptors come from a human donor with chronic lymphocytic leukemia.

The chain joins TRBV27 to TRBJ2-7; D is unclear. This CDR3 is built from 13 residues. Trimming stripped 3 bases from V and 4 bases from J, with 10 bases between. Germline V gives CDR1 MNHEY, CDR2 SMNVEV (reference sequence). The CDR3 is CASSFTSLYEQYF. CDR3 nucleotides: TGTGCCAGCAGTTTCACAAGCCTTTACGAGCAGTACTTC.

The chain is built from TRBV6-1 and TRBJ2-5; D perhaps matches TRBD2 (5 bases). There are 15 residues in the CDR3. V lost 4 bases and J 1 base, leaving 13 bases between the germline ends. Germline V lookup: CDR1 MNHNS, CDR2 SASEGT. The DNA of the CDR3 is TGTGCCAGCAGTGTCCTGGGGAGATTCCAAGAGACCCAGTACTTC. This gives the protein CASSVLGRFQETQYF.

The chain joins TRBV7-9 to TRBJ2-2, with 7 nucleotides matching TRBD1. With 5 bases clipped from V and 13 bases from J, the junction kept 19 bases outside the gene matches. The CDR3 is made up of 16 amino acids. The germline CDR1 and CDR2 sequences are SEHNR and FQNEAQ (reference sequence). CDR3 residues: CASSDRQGAGNRRLFF. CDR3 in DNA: TGTGCCAGCAGCGACAGACAGGGAGCAGGAAATCGACGGCTGTTTTTT. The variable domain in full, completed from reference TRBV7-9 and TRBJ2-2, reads DTGVSQNPRHKITKRGQNVTFRCDPISEHNRLYWYRQTLGQGPEFLTYFQNEAQLEKSRLLSDRFSAERPKGSFSTLEIQRTEQGDSAMYLCASSDRQGAGNRRLFFGEGSRLTVL.

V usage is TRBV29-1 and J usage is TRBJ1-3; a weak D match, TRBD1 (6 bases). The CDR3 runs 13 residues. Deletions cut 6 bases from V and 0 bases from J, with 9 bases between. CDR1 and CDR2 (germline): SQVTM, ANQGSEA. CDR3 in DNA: TGCAGCGTGGGGGACACCTCTGGAAACACCATATATTTT. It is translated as CSVGDTSGNTIYF.

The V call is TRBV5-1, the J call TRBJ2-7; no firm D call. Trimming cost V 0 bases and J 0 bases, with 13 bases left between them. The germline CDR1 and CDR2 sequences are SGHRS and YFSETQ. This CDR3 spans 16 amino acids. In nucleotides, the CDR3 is TGCGCCAGCAGCTTGGCCGAGACCGCGAACTCCTACGAGCAGTACTTC. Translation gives CASSLAETANSYEQYF. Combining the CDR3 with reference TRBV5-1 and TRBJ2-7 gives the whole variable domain KAGVTQTPRYLIKTRGQQVTLSCSPISGHRSVSWYQQTPGQGLQFLFEYFSETQRNKGNFPGRFSGRQFSNSRSEMNVSTLELGDSALYLCASSLAETANSYEQYFGPGTRLTVT.

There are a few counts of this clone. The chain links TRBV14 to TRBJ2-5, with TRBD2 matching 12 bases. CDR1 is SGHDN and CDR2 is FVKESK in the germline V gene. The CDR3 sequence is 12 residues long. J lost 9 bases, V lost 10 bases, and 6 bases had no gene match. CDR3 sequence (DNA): TGTGCCACCGTACTAGCGGGAGGTTCCCAGTACTTC. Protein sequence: CATVLAGGSQYF.

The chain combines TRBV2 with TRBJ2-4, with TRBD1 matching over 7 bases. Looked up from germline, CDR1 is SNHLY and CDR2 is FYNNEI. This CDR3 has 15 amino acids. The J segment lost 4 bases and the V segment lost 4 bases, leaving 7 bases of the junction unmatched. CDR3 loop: CASSGRTGVKNIQYF. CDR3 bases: TGTGCCAGCAGTGGTAGGACAGGCGTAAAAAACATTCAGTACTTC.

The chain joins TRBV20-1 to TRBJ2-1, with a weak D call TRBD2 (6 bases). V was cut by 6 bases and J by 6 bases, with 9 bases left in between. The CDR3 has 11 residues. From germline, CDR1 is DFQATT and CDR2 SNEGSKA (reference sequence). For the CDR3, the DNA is TGCAGTGCGCAGGAGGGCAATGAGCAGTTCTTC. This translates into CSAQEGNEQFF.

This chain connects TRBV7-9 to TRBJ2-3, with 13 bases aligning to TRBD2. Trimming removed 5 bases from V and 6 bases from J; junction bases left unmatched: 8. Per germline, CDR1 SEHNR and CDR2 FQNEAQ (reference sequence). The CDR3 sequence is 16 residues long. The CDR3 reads CASSPWTSGSSDTQYF. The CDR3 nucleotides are TGTGCCAGCAGCCCCTGGACTAGCGGGAGTTCGGATACGCAGTATTTT. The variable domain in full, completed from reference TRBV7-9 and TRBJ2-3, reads DTGVSQNPRHKITKRGQNVTFRCDPISEHNRLYWYRQTLGQGPEFLTYFQNEAQLEKSRLLSDRFSAERPKGSFSTLEIQRTEQGDSAMYLCASSPWTSGSSDTQYFGPGTRLTVL.

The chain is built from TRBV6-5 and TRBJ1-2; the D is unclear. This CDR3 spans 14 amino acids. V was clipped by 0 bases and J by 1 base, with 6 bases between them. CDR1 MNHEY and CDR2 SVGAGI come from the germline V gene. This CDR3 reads CASSYSGSNYGYTF. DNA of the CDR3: TGTGCCAGCAGTTACTCGGGGAGTAACTATGGCTACACCTTC.

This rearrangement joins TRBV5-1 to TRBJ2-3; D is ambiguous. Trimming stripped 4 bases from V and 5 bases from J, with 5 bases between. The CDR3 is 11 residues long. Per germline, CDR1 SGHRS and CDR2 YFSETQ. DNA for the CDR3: TGCGCCAGCAGCATAGGAGATACGCAGTATTTT. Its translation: CASSIGDTQYF.

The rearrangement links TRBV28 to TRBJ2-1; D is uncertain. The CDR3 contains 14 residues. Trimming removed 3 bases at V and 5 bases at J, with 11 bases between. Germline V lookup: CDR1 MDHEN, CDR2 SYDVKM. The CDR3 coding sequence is TGTGCCAGCAGTTTCTCAAGTTCCCACAATGAGCAGTTCTTC. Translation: CASSFSSSHNEQFF.

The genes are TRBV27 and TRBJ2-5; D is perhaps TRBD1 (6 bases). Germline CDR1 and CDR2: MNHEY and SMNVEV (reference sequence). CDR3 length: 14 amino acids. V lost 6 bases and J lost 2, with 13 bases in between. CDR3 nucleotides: TGTGCCAGCAGCCCCCAGGGGTGGCAAGAGACCCAGTACTTC. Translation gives CASSPQGWQETQYF.

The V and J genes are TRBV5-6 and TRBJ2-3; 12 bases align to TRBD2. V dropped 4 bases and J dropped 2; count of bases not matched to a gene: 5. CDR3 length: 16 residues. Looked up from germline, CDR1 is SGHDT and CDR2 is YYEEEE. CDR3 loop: CASSLRLAGATDTQYF. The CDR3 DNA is TGTGCCAGCAGCCTCCGACTAGCGGGGGCCACAGATACGCAGTATTTT.

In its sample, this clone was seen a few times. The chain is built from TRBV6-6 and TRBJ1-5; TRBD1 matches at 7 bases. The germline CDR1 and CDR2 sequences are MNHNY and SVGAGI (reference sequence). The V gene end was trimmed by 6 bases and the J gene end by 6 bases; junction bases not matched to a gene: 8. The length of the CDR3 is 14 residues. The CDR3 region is CASRGQTPIQPQHF. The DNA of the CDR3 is TGTGCCAGCAGGGGACAGACCCCAATTCAGCCCCAGCATTTT.

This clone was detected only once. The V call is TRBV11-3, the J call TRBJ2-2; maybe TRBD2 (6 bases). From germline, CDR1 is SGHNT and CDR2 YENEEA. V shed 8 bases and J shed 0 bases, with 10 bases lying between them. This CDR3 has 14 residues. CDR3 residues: CASRAGPNTGELFF. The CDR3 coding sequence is TGTGCCAGCCGGGCGGGACCGAACACCGGGGAGCTGTTTTTT.

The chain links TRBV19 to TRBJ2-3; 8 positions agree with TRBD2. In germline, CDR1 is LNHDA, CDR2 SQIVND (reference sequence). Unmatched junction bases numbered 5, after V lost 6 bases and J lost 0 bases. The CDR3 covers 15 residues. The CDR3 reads CASRRLASSTDTQYF. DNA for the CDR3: TGTGCCAGTAGGCGACTAGCGTCTAGCACAGATACGCAGTATTTT.

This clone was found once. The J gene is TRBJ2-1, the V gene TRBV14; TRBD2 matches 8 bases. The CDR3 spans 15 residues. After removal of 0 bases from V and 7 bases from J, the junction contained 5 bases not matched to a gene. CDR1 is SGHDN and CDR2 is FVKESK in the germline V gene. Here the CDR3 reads CASSQDLAGLNEQFF. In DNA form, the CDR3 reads TGTGCCAGCAGCCAAGATCTAGCGGGTCTGAATGAGCAGTTCTTC.

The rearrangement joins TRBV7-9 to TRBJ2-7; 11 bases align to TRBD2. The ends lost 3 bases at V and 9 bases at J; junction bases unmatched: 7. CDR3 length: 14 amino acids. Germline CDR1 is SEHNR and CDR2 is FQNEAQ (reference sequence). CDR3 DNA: TGTGCCAGCAGCTTGTCCCTAGCGGGAGGATGGCAGTACTTC. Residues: CASSLSLAGGWQYF.

For the CDR3, the DNA is TGTGCCAGCAGTGAAGTGCAGACCACTGAAGCTTTCTTT. It yields the protein CASSEVQTTEAFF. The rearrangement uses TRBV6-1 and TRBJ1-1; no firm D call. The CDR3 is 13 amino acids. V was shortened by 1 base and J by 4 bases, with 7 bases between the two germline ends. The germline gives CDR1 MNHNS, CDR2 SASEGT.

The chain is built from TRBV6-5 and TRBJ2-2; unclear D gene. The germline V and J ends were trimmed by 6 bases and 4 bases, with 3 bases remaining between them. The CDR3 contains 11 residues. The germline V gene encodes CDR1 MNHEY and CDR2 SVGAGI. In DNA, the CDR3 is TGTGCCAGCAGATTCACCGGGGAGCTGTTTTTT. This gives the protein CASRFTGELFF.

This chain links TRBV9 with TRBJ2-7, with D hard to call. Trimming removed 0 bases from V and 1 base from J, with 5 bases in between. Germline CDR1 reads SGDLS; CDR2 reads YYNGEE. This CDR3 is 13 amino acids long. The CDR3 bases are TGTGCCAGCAGCGTAGATCGATCCTACGAGCAGTACTTC. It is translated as CASSVDRSYEQYF.

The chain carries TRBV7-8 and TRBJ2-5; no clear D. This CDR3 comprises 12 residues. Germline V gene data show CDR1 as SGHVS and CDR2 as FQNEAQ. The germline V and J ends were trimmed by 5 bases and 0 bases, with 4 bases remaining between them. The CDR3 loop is CASSLYQETQYF. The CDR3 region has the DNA TGTGCCAGCAGCCTTTACCAAGAGACCCAGTACTTC.

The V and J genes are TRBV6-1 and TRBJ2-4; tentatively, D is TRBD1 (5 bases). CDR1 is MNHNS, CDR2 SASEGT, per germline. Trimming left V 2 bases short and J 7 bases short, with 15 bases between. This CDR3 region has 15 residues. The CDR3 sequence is CASSEQGPYYNIQYF. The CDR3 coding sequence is TGTGCCAGCAGTGAACAGGGTCCCTATTATAACATTCAGTACTTC.

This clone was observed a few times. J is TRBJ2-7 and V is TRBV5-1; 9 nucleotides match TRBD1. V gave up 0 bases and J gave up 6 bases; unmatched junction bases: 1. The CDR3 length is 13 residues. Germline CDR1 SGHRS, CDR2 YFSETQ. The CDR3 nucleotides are TGCGCCAGCAGCTTGGAGACAGGGGGCGAGCAGTACTTC. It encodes CASSLETGGEQYF.

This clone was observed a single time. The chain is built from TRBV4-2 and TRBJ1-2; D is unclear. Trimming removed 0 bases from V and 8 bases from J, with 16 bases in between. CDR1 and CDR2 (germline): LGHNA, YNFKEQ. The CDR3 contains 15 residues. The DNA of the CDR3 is TGTGCCAGCAGCCAAGATGCCAGTGCCGGGGTCGGCTACACCTTC. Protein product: CASSQDASAGVGYTF.

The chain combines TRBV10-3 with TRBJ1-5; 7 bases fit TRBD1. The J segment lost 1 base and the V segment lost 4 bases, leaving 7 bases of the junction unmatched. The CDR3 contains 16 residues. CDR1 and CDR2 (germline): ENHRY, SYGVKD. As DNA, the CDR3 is TGTGCCATCAGTGCTGAGACAGGGTTCAGCAATCAGCCCCAGCATTTT. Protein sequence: CAISAETGFSNQPQHF.

CDR3 sequence reads: CASTLLAGAYNEQFF. For the CDR3, the DNA is TGTGCCAGCACTCTCCTAGCGGGAGCTTACAATGAGCAGTTCTTC. The chain couples TRBV18 to TRBJ2-1, with 10 bases identical to TRBD2. V lost 8 bases to trimming and J lost 4 bases; unmatched junction nucleotides: 8. Germline V gene data show CDR1 as KGHSH and CDR2 as LQKENI. The CDR3 is made up of 15 amino acids.

CDR3 in DNA: TGTGCCAGCAGTGAAAATTACAGGGCCAAAGAGACCCAGTACTTC. Translated, it gives CASSENYRAKETQYF. This chain joins TRBV6-1 and TRBJ2-5, with D maybe TRBD1 (6 bases). The germline V gene has CDR1 MNHNS and CDR2 SASEGT. V gave up 2 bases and J gave up 3 bases, with 13 bases separating them. CDR3 length: 15 amino acids.

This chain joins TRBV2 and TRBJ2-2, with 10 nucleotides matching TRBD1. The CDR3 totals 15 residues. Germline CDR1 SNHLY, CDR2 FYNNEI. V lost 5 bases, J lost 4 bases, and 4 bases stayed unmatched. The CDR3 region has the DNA TGTGCCAGCAGTAGACAGGGGGCTACCACCGGGGAGCTGTTTTTT. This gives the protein CASSRQGATTGELFF.

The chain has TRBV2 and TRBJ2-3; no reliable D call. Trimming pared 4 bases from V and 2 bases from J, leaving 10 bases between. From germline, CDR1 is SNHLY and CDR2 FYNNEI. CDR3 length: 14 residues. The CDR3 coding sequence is TGTGCCAGCAGTGTTTCGTTTCCCACAGATACGCAGTATTTT. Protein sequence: CASSVSFPTDTQYF.

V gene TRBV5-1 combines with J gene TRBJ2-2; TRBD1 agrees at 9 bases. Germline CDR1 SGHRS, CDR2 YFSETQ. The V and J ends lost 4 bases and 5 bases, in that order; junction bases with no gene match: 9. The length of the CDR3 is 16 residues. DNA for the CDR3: TGCGCCAGCAGCCCGGGACAGGGACCTAAGACCGGGGAGCTGTTTTTT. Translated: CASSPGQGPKTGELFF. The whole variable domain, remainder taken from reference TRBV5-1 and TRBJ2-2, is KAGVTQTPRYLIKTRGQQVTLSCSPISGHRSVSWYQQTPGQGLQFLFEYFSETQRNKGNFPGRFSGRQFSNSRSEMNVSTLELGDSALYLCASSPGQGPKTGELFFGEGSRLTVL.